This entry lists 28 T cell receptor beta chains sequenced from one sample in a study of blood T cell repertoires in COVID-19. Measured with immunoSEQ multiplex PCR; TCRdb has only the in-frame clones, and not every one. The table records approximately 97,000 clones, about four fifths of them present only once. Sequenced material: peripheral blood. The origin of the receptors is a human donor in a cohort sampled during active COVID-19.

The V and J genes are TRBV19 and TRBJ1-5, with 7 bases that match TRBD1. The V gene end was trimmed by 0 bases and the J gene end by 2 bases; junction bases not matched to a gene: 7. CDR1 is LNHDA and CDR2 is SQIVND in the germline V gene (reference sequence). The CDR3 length is 17 residues. The CDR3 protein is CASSIDQNRGRNQPQHF. CDR3 coding DNA: TGTGCCAGTAGTATAGATCAAAACAGGGGTCGCAATCAGCCCCAGCATTTT.

The CDR3 bases are TGCAGCGCTGTCCGGGACAGGGGCTCCTACGAGCAGTACTTC. Translation: CSAVRDRGSYEQYF. This chain connects TRBV29-1 to TRBJ2-7; 10 bases map to TRBD1. CDR3 length: 14 residues. CDR1 is SQVTM, CDR2 ANQGSEA, per germline. Trimming took 7 bases from V and 0 from J; bases not matched to a gene: 6.

The J gene is TRBJ2-1, the V gene TRBV11-2; 7 nucleotides line up with TRBD2. Looked up from germline, CDR1 is SGHAT and CDR2 is FQNNGV. With 2 bases clipped from V and 9 bases from J, the junction kept 16 bases outside the gene matches. The CDR3 spans 17 residues. CDR3 in DNA: TGTGCCAGCAGCTTACTCCGGACTAGTGGGGCCCATGCTGAGCAGTTCTTC. This gives the protein CASSLLRTSGAHAEQFF.

V gene TRBV7-9 combines with J gene TRBJ2-7; D remains unclear. The germline gives CDR1 SEHNR, CDR2 FQNEAQ (reference sequence). V gave up 5 bases and J gave up 0 bases, with 11 bases separating them. There are 14 residues in the CDR3. CDR3 nucleotide sequence: TGTGCCAGCAGCGCCGCCGGGTTCTCCTACGAGCAGTACTTC. Its protein product is CASSAAGFSYEQYF. Drawing the rest from reference TRBV7-9 and TRBJ2-7, the complete variable domain is DTGVSQNPRHKITKRGQNVTFRCDPISEHNRLYWYRQTLGQGPEFLTYFQNEAQLEKSRLLSDRFSAERPKGSFSTLEIQRTEQGDSAMYLCASSAAGFSYEQYFGPGTRLTVT.

The rearrangement links TRBV19 to TRBJ2-5; D perhaps matches TRBD1 (6 bases). The CDR3 has 14 residues. Germline V gene data show CDR1 as LNHDA and CDR2 as SQIVND (reference sequence). The germline V and J ends were trimmed by 1 base and 4 bases, with 10 bases remaining between them. The CDR3 DNA sequence: TGTGCCAGTAGTATAGGGGCAGGGGTAGAGACCCAGTACTTC. Its translation is CASSIGAGVETQYF.

This clone was observed a few times. The rearrangement links TRBV6-6 to TRBJ2-7; D remains ambiguous. This CDR3 comprises 13 residues. The germline V gene encodes CDR1 MNHNY and CDR2 SVGAGI (reference sequence). V lost 2 bases, J lost 7 bases, and 12 bases lay in between. CDR3 in amino acids: CASSYDVSREQYF. The CDR3 DNA is TGTGCCAGCAGTTACGACGTCTCGAGGGAGCAGTACTTC.

J is TRBJ2-1 and V is TRBV5-4, with a possible D match to TRBD2 (6 bases). Germline CDR1 and CDR2: SGHNT and YYREEE (reference sequence). The CDR3 contains 12 residues. V shed 9 bases and J shed 10 bases, with 17 bases lying between them. CDR3 nucleotides: TGTGCCACCCAAGGGAGGAGCGACGAGCAGTTCTTC. This codes for CATQGRSDEQFF.

This clone was picked up a small number of times. CDR3 nucleotides: TGTGCCTGGAGTCCTTGGGGCAAGGATCGTAGAGGTAGCAATCAGCCCCAGCATTTT. Translating gives CAWSPWGKDRRGSNQPQHF. The rearrangement links TRBV30 to TRBJ1-5; TRBD1 is a possible D gene (5 bases). Germline CDR1 is GTSNPN and CDR2 is SVGIG (reference sequence). Trimming removed 2 bases at V and 0 bases at J, with 23 bases between. The CDR3 totals 19 residues.

The rearrangement joins TRBV28 to TRBJ1-1; D not certain. The CDR3 loop spans 15 amino acids. CDR1 and CDR2 (germline): MDHEN, SYDVKM. Trimming removed 5 bases from V and 1 base from J, with 14 bases in between. CDR3 in amino acids: CASSLARAGNTEAFF. In nucleotides, the CDR3 is TGTGCCAGCAGTCTAGCGCGGGCGGGGAACACTGAAGCTTTCTTT.

The chain recombines TRBV18 with TRBJ2-3; the D gene is possibly TRBD2 (7 bases). Germline lookup yields CDR1 KGHSH and CDR2 LQKENI. This CDR3 contains 15 residues. V was shortened by 6 bases and J by 4 bases, with 17 bases between the two germline ends. The CDR3 nucleotides are TGTGCCAGCTCCCTAAAGGGGGGGCAGGCAGATACGCAGTATTTT. It codes for CASSLKGGQADTQYF.

V gene TRBV7-2 combines with J gene TRBJ2-2; 10 nucleotides agree with TRBD1. Germline V gene lookup returns CDR1 SGHTA and CDR2 FQGNSA. The length of the CDR3 is 17 residues. The V and J ends lost 3 bases and 5 bases, in that order; junction bases with no gene match: 9. For the CDR3, the DNA is TGTGCCAGCAGCTTCGATCCGGGACAGGGGCAAACCGGGGAGCTGTTTTTT. It encodes CASSFDPGQGQTGELFF. Full variable domain (rest looked up from reference TRBV7-2 and TRBJ2-2): GAGVSQSPSNKVTEKGKDVELRCDPISGHTALYWYRQSLGQGLEFLIYFQGNSAPDKSGLPSDRFSAERTGGSVSTLTIQRTQQEDSAVYLCASSFDPGQGQTGELFFGEGSRLTVL.

V is TRBV21-1 and J is TRBJ2-4; the D call of TRBD1 is as the table states it, not checked on the DNA. TRBV21-1 is designated a pseudogene. CDR3 length: 16 amino acids. CDR3 DNA sequence: TGTGCCAGCAGCAAGGGCCAGGGCCGCTCCAAAAACATTCAGTACTTC. Its protein is CASSKGQGRSKNIQYF.

The chain employs TRBV5-7 and TRBJ2-1, with 10 bases that match TRBD2. TRBV5-7 is known as an ORF, though its function is uncertain. The CDR3 has 17 residues. Unmatched junction bases numbered 11, after V lost 0 bases and J lost 8 bases. CDR3 in amino acids: CASSLALAGGRIHEQFF. In nucleotides, the CDR3 is TGTGCCAGCAGCTTGGCCTTAGCGGGGGGTAGGATCCATGAGCAGTTCTTC.

This clone appeared a single time. The rearrangement joins TRBV4-3 to TRBJ1-2; tentatively, D is TRBD1 (5 bases). Germline lookup yields CDR1 LGHNA and CDR2 YSLEER. The V end lost 0 bases, the J end lost 7 bases, and 9 bases lay between the germline ends. This CDR3 region has 13 residues. The CDR3 here is CASSQDPGGGYTF. The CDR3 DNA is TGCGCCAGCAGCCAAGATCCGGGGGGTGGCTACACCTTC.

The chain uses TRBV11-3 and TRBJ2-1, with D perhaps matching TRBD2 (6 bases). In germline, CDR1 is SGHNT, CDR2 YENEEA. The CDR3 extends over 12 amino acids. V lost 5 bases and J lost 9, with 11 bases in between. The CDR3 here is CASSPTGGEQFF. The CDR3 nucleotides are TGTGCCAGCAGCCCCACCGGGGGTGAGCAGTTCTTC.

This chain connects TRBV7-3 to TRBJ2-1, with 9 bases fitting TRBD2. The J segment lost 4 bases and the V segment lost 3 bases, leaving 7 bases of the junction unmatched. Germline CDR1 reads SGHTA; CDR2 reads FQGTGA. This CDR3 is built from 16 residues. The chain's CDR3 is CASSLSGGTPYNEQFF. Written as DNA, the CDR3 is TGTGCCAGCAGCTTGAGCGGGGGGACTCCATACAATGAGCAGTTCTTC.

The V call is TRBV7-2, the J call TRBJ2-5; 11 nucleotides agree with TRBD1. The CDR3 consists of 14 residues. Losses at the gene ends were 2 bases for V and 7 bases for J; bases not matched to a gene: 3. The germline V gene has CDR1 SGHTA and CDR2 FQGNSA. As DNA, the CDR3 is TGTGCCAGCAGCTTAAGGGACAGGGGGGGGACCCAGTACTTC. It translates to CASSLRDRGGTQYF.

V is TRBV11-2 and J is TRBJ2-7; maybe TRBD1 (5 bases). Deletions cut 5 bases from V and 3 bases from J, with 14 bases between. This CDR3 region has 14 residues. Germline loops: CDR1 SGHAT, CDR2 FQNNGV. CDR3 amino acids: CASSHNIGDYEQYF. The CDR3 DNA sequence: TGTGCCAGCAGCCATAACATAGGGGACTACGAGCAGTACTTC.

The J gene is TRBJ2-5, the V gene TRBV5-1; D is possibly TRBD2 (5 bases). V shed 0 bases and J shed 4 bases, with 7 bases lying between them. CDR1 and CDR2 (germline): SGHRS, YFSETQ. The CDR3 sequence is 13 residues long. CDR3 in amino acids: CASSLGAGETQYF. The CDR3 DNA follows: TGCGCCAGCAGCTTGGGTGCGGGAGAGACCCAGTACTTC. Full variable domain (missing parts from reference TRBV5-1 and TRBJ2-5): KAGVTQTPRYLIKTRGQQVTLSCSPISGHRSVSWYQQTPGQGLQFLFEYFSETQRNKGNFPGRFSGRQFSNSRSEMNVSTLELGDSALYLCASSLGAGETQYFGPGTRLLVL.

The CDR3 DNA reads TGTGCCAGCAGCCGACGACAGGGTCAAGAGACCCAGTACTTC. Amino acid sequence: CASSRRQGQETQYF. The chain uses TRBV3-1 (or the pseudogene TRBV3-2) and TRBJ2-5; 7 nucleotides line up with TRBD1. After removal of 4 bases from V and 2 bases from J, the junction contained 4 bases not matched to a gene. There are 14 residues in the CDR3. Germline assignment: CDR1 LGHDT and CDR2 YNNKEL (reference sequence).

This chain links TRBV3-1 (or the pseudogene TRBV3-2) with TRBJ1-2, with D maybe TRBD1 (6 bases). CDR1 LGHDT and CDR2 YNNKEL come from the germline V gene (reference sequence). This CDR3 spans 13 amino acids. Trimming pared 4 bases from V and 6 bases from J, leaving 12 bases between. This CDR3 is CASSLTGLDGYTF. CDR3 sequence (DNA): TGTGCCAGCAGCCTTACAGGGTTGGATGGCTACACCTTC.

The chain uses TRBV19 and TRBJ2-1, with a possible D match to TRBD2 (6 bases). Germline CDR1 and CDR2: LNHDA and SQIVND (reference sequence). Trimming left V 6 bases short and J 0 bases short, with 12 bases between. The CDR3 spans 15 residues. The chain's CDR3 is CASSLIGSSYNEQFF. The CDR3 coding sequence is TGTGCCAGTAGCCTAATCGGGAGCTCCTACAATGAGCAGTTCTTC.

There are a few counts of this clone. The rearrangement links TRBV28 to TRBJ2-5; perhaps TRBD1 as D (7 bases). V was cut by 3 bases and J by 0 bases, with 14 bases left in between. The CDR3 spans 16 residues. Germline values: CDR1 MDHEN, CDR2 SYDVKM. The CDR3 region has the DNA TGTGCCAGCAGTTTTTCTGCAGGGGGGTACCAAGAGACCCAGTACTTC. It specifies CASSFSAGGYQETQYF.

The rearrangement uses TRBV2 and TRBJ2-7; a possible D gene is TRBD1 (6 bases). V was clipped by 1 base and J by 2 bases, with 15 bases between them. This CDR3 spans 16 amino acids. Germline V CDR1 and CDR2: SNHLY, FYNNEI. The CDR3 loop reads CASSEGPGTPTYEQYF. The CDR3 region has the DNA TGTGCCAGCAGTGAAGGTCCCGGGACACCTACCTACGAGCAGTACTTC.

This sequence joins TRBV7-9 and TRBJ2-7; D is possibly TRBD1 (5 bases). Germline CDR1 is SEHNR and CDR2 is FQNEAQ (reference sequence). There are 16 residues in the CDR3. V gave up 0 bases and J gave up 2 bases, with 14 bases separating them. The CDR3 region has the DNA TGTGCCAGCAGCTTAGCGCCCCAGGGTTATCCCTACGAGCAGTACTTC. Translation: CASSLAPQGYPYEQYF.

The chain carries TRBV5-8 and TRBJ2-2, with D perhaps matching TRBD2 (6 bases). From germline, CDR1 is SGHTS and CDR2 YDEGEE. The CDR3 loop spans 16 amino acids. V was pared by 0 bases and J by 9 bases, with 18 bases between. The CDR3: CASSLGNGGGARELFF. In DNA, the CDR3 is TGTGCCAGCAGCTTGGGAAACGGGGGAGGCGCCAGGGAGCTGTTTTTT.

V is TRBV2 and J is TRBJ1-1; the D gene is possibly TRBD1 (5 bases). CDR3 length: 12 amino acids. Trimming took 6 bases from V and 2 from J, leaving 7 bases between them. Germline V gene lookup returns CDR1 SNHLY and CDR2 FYNNEI. The CDR3, as DNA: TGTGCCAGCAGGGGGCCCAACACTGAAGCTTTCTTT. Its translation is CASRGPNTEAFF.

With respect to this clone: Other DNA sequences of this sample code for an identical CDR3. The rearrangement links TRBV6-5 to TRBJ1-1, with 11 bases matching TRBD1. J lost 6 bases, V lost 2 bases, and 2 bases had no gene match. CDR3 length: 14 amino acids. Looked up from germline, CDR1 is MNHEY and CDR2 is SVGAGI. CDR3 in DNA: TGTGCCAGCAGTTACACGGGACAGGGGGCTGAAGCTTTCTTT. Residues: CASSYTGQGAEAFF.